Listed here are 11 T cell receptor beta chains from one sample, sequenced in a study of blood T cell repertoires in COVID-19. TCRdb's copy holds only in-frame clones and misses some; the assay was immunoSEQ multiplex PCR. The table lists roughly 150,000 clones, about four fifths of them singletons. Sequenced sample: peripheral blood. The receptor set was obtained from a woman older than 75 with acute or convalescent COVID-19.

CDR3 amino acids: CASRRDRSSDTQYF. The CDR3 coding sequence is TGCGCCAGCAGGAGGGACAGGAGCTCAGATACGCAGTATTTT. The chain joins TRBV5-1 to TRBJ2-3; 8 positions agree with TRBD1. CDR1 SGHRS and CDR2 YFSETQ come from the germline V gene. The CDR3 totals 14 residues. The junction had 6 bases not matched to a gene; V was cut back by 5 bases and J by 4 bases.

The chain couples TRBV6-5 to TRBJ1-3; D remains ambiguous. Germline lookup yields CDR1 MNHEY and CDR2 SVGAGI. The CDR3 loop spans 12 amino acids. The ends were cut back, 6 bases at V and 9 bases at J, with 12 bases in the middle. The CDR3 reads CASSYTGGTIYF. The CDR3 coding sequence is TGTGCCAGCAGCTACACGGGTGGCACCATATATTTT.

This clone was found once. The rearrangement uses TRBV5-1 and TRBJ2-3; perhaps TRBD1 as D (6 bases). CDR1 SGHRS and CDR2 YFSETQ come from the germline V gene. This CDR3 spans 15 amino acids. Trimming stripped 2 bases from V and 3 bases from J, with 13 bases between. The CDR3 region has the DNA TGCGCCAGCAGCTTCCAGGGGCTGGGGACAGATACGCAGTATTTT. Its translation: CASSFQGLGTDTQYF.

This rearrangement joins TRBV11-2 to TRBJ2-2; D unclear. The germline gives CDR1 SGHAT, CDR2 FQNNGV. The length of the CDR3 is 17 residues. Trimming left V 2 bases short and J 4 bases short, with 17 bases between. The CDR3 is CASSLMGIQTLTGELFF. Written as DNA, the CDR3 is TGTGCCAGCAGCTTAATGGGCATCCAAACCCTCACCGGGGAGCTGTTTTTT.

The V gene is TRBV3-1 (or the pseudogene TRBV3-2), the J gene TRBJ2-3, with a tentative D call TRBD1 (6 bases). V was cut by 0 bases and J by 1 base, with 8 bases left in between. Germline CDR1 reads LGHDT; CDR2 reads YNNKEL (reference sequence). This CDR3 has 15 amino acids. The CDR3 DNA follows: TGTGCCAGCAGCCAAGAGGGGGCCCGCACAGATACGCAGTATTTT. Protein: CASSQEGARTDTQYF.

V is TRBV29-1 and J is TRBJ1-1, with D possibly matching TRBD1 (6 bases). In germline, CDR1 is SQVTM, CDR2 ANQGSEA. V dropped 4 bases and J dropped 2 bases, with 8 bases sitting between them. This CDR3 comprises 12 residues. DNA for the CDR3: TGCAGCGTTGGACAGGCCAACACTGAAGCTTTCTTT. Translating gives CSVGQANTEAFF.

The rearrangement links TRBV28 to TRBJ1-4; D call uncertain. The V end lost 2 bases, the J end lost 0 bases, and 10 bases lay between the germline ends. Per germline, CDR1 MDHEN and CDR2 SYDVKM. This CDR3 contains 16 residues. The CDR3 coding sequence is TGTGCCAGCAGTTTACCCAGTTCTGCAACTAATGAAAAACTGTTTTTT. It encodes CASSLPSSATNEKLFF. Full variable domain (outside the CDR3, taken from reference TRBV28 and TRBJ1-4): DVKVTQSSRYLVKRTGEKVFLECVQDMDHENMFWYRQDPGLGLRLIYFSYDVKMKEKGDIPEGYSVSREKKERFSLILESASTNQTSMYLCASSLPSSATNEKLFFGSGTQLSVL.

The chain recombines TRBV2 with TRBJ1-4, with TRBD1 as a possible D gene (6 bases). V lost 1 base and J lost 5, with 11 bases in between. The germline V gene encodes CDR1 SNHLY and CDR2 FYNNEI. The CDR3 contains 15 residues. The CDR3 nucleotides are TGTGCCAGCAGTGAAGGGACAGTGTCAAATGAAAAACTGTTTTTT. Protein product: CASSEGTVSNEKLFF.

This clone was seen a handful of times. CDR3 nucleotides: TGCGCCAGCGGACAGGGTTTAACAGATACGCAGTATTTT. Its translation: CASGQGLTDTQYF. The J gene is TRBJ2-3, the V gene TRBV5-1; the match to TRBD1 covers 8 bases. After removal of 7 bases from V and 3 bases from J, the junction contained 4 bases not matched to a gene. Germline assignment: CDR1 SGHRS and CDR2 YFSETQ. The length of the CDR3 is 13 residues.

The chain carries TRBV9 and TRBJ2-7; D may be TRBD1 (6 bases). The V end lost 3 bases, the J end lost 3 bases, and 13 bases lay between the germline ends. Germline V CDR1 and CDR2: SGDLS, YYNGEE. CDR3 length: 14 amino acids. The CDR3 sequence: CASSGTDRLYEQYF. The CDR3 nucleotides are TGTGCCAGCAGCGGAACGGACAGACTCTACGAGCAGTACTTC.

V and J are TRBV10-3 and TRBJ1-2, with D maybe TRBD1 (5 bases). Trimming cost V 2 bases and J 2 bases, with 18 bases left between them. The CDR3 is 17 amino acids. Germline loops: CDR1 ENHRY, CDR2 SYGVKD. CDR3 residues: CAISEPGTRGSNYGYTF. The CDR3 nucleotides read TGTGCCATCAGTGAGCCGGGGACCCGGGGGTCGAACTATGGCTACACCTTC.